The 24 T cell receptor beta chains below all came from one sample that was sequenced in a study of T cell responses to AZD1222 COVID-19 vaccine. Libraries were prepared by immunoSEQ multiplex PCR; TCRdb keeps only in-frame clonotypes and omits some of them. The sample includes more than 100,000 clones, about 88% of them seen just once. The source material was peripheral blood, sampled on day 0 of AZD1222 vaccination. Every receptor here comes from an adult in good health.

The chain carries TRBV5-8 and TRBJ1-2; 12 nucleotides align to TRBD1. From germline, CDR1 is SGHTS and CDR2 YDEGEE. The CDR3 contains 17 residues. With V trimmed by 4 bases and J by 3 bases, 10 bases remained unmatched. CDR3 sequence (DNA): TGTGCCAGCAGCCATAAAGGGACAGGGGGCCTACACTATGGCTACACCTTC. Translation gives CASSHKGTGGLHYGYTF.

The chain employs TRBV6-7 and TRBJ2-7; tentatively, D is TRBD2 (7 bases). TRBV6-7 qualifies as an ORF whose function is uncertain. The CDR3 is made up of 18 amino acids. Trimming shortened V by 6 bases and J by 3 bases, and 27 bases separated the two germline ends. CDR3 nucleotide sequence: TGTGCCAGCAGAAAGAGGGGGGGGTTATCGGTACAGATCTACGAGCAGTACTTC. This translates into CASRKRGGLSVQIYEQYF.

The chain uses TRBV13 and TRBJ2-7; no clear D. The V gene lost 4 bases and the J gene lost 5 bases, with 12 bases spanning the gap. From germline, CDR1 is PRHDT and CDR2 FYEKMQ (reference sequence). CDR3 length: 13 residues. The CDR3 nucleotides are TGTGCCAGCAGCTCTCCCCGGATCCACGAGCAGTACTTC. Translation: CASSSPRIHEQYF.

This chain joins TRBV3-1 (or the pseudogene TRBV3-2) and TRBJ2-7; no definite D call. The CDR3 runs 13 residues. V lost 1 base to trimming and J lost 6 bases, with 10 bases between them. Germline assignment: CDR1 LGHDT and CDR2 YNNKEL (reference sequence). CDR3: CASSQVTSAEQYF. In DNA form, the CDR3 reads TGTGCCAGCAGCCAAGTCACCTCCGCCGAGCAGTACTTC.

The rearrangement links TRBV7-6 to TRBJ2-7; 13 bases match TRBD2. CDR3 length equals 16 residues. V lost 2 bases, J lost 5 bases, and 6 bases stayed unmatched. The V gene's germline CDR1 is SGHVS and CDR2 FNYEAQ. The CDR3 DNA sequence: TGTGCCAGCAGCTTACAACTAGCGGGAGGGCCCCACGAGCAGTACTTC. Translation gives CASSLQLAGGPHEQYF.

The V and J genes are TRBV21-1 and TRBJ1-1. TRBV21-1 is recorded as a pseudogene. The CDR3 consists of 16 residues. CDR3 sequence (DNA): TGTGCCAGCAGCAAAGCTAGCGTACAGAAGAACACTGAAGCTTTCTTT. It codes for CASSKASVQKNTEAFF.

The chain couples TRBV18 to TRBJ2-7; D is unclear. Germline CDR1 and CDR2: KGHSH and LQKENI. The germline V and J ends were trimmed by 3 bases and 1 base, with 7 bases remaining between them. The CDR3 runs 13 residues. The DNA for the CDR3 is TGTGCCAGCTCACCCTACAATTCCTACGAGCAGTACTTC. It codes for CASSPYNSYEQYF.

The gene calls are TRBV24-1 and TRBJ2-5; tentative D call: TRBD1 (6 bases). This CDR3 contains 14 residues. The germline V gene encodes CDR1 KGHDR and CDR2 SFDVKD. Trimming removed 7 bases from V and 2 bases from J, with 13 bases in between. This CDR3 reads CATSLSRGQETQYF. CDR3 nucleotide sequence: TGTGCCACCAGCTTAAGTAGGGGGCAAGAGACCCAGTACTTC.

This clone was seen more than once but under ten times. The chain couples TRBV7-2 to TRBJ2-2, with D possibly TRBD1 on 5 matching bases. V lost 6 bases, J lost 2 bases, and 13 bases lay in between. Germline-derived CDR1 and CDR2 are SGHTA and FQGNSA. The CDR3 has 15 amino acids. The CDR3 here is CASSSDRHNTGELFF. CDR3 coding DNA: TGTGCCAGCAGTTCTGACAGACACAACACCGGGGAGCTGTTTTTT.

This chain links TRBV11-3 with TRBJ1-2; TRBD1 is a possible D gene (6 bases). The germline gives CDR1 SGHNT, CDR2 YENEEA. The CDR3 covers 19 residues. The germline V and J ends were trimmed by 0 bases and 4 bases, with 24 bases remaining between them. This CDR3 reads CASSLEPRYRDTGIYGYTF. CDR3 DNA: TGTGCCAGCAGCTTAGAGCCAAGATACCGGGACACGGGGATCTATGGCTACACCTTC.

The V call is TRBV27, the J call TRBJ1-2; 9 nucleotides line up with TRBD1. Germline V gene sequence: CDR1 MNHEY, CDR2 SMNVEV (reference sequence). The V and J ends lost 4 bases and 8 bases, in that order; junction bases with no gene match: 5. The CDR3 sequence is 13 residues long. The chain's CDR3 is CASSSGTGLGYTF. Here the CDR3 DNA reads TGTGCCAGCAGTTCTGGGACAGGGCTAGGCTACACCTTC.

In this sample, this clone turned up once. This chain links TRBV7-2 with TRBJ2-1; D may be TRBD1 or TRBD2 (5 bases each). The V gene's germline CDR1 is SGHTA and CDR2 FQGNSA. V was clipped by 4 bases and J by 5 bases, with 18 bases between them. This CDR3 region has 16 residues. The CDR3 here is CASSCQDTEVNNEQFF. For the CDR3, the DNA is TGTGCCAGCAGCTGCCAGGACACGGAGGTTAACAATGAGCAGTTCTTC.

The chain is built from TRBV10-3 and TRBJ1-2, with 8 bases matching TRBD1. This CDR3 contains 15 residues. The germline V gene has CDR1 ENHRY and CDR2 SYGVKD. Unmatched junction bases numbered 7, after V lost 3 bases and J lost 4 bases. In nucleotides, the CDR3 is TGTGCCATCAGTGAAATGGAACAGGGGGGCTATGGCTACACCTTC. Translating gives CAISEMEQGGYGYTF.

The chain carries TRBV7-9 and TRBJ1-2; no definite D call. CDR1 SEHNR and CDR2 FQNEAQ come from the germline V gene (reference sequence). V shed 2 bases and J shed 0 bases, with 4 bases lying between them. The CDR3 length is 13 residues. CDR3 sequence (DNA): TGTGCCAGCAGCTTATCGACTAACTATGGCTACACCTTC. Translated: CASSLSTNYGYTF.

The genes are TRBV7-2 and TRBJ2-1; 9 bases are shared with TRBD1. Germline CDR1 and CDR2: SGHTA and FQGNSA. This CDR3 contains 15 residues. The J segment lost 7 bases and the V segment lost 5 bases, leaving 9 bases of the junction unmatched. Here the CDR3 DNA reads TGTGCCAGCAGCGCATCCGGGACAGGGTATAATGAGCAGTTCTTC. It is translated as CASSASGTGYNEQFF.

Worth noting for this clone: Because the CDR3's place on the DNA is in doubt, the DNA is left out and the CDR3 is given as listed by TCRdb. The rearrangement joins TRBV28 to TRBJ2-7; the table calls TRBD1, which could not be checked here. Including both end residues, the CDR3 is 15 amino acids long. In germline, CDR1 is MDHEN, CDR2 SYDVKM. CDR3 residues: CASSFLAGQAYEQYF.

The gene calls are TRBV11-3 and TRBJ1-3; D unresolved. Between the trimmed V and J ends, which lost 8 bases and 2 bases, there was a span of 7 bases. From germline, CDR1 is SGHNT and CDR2 YENEEA. The CDR3 is 12 amino acids. CDR3 in amino acids: CASLGPGNTIYF. The CDR3 region has the DNA TGTGCCAGCCTGGGTCCTGGAAACACCATATATTTT.

The V gene is TRBV12-3 or TRBV12-4, the J gene TRBJ2-7, with D hard to call. This CDR3 comprises 13 residues. The V gene lost 5 bases and the J gene lost 6 bases, with 14 bases spanning the gap. The CDR3 DNA reads TGTGCCAGCAGTCTCGGACCCGCGAGCGAGCAGTACTTC. Encoded protein: CASSLGPASEQYF.

The V and J genes are TRBV27 and TRBJ1-2; 7 positions agree with TRBD1. The V gene's germline CDR1 is MNHEY and CDR2 SMNVEV (reference sequence). The CDR3 runs to 17 residues. Germline trimming cut 4 bases from V and 0 bases from J; bases unmatched to any gene: 11. The CDR3 spells CASSSRSTGEANYGYTF. The CDR3 DNA is TGTGCCAGCAGTTCCCGCTCTACAGGGGAAGCTAACTATGGCTACACCTTC.

The rearrangement uses TRBV29-1 and TRBJ2-1, with D perhaps matching TRBD1 (6 bases). The CDR3 runs 12 residues. V was clipped by 6 bases and J by 9 bases, with 15 bases between them. Germline CDR1 reads SQVTM; CDR2 reads ANQGSEA. In nucleotides, the CDR3 is TGCAGCGTCTGTTTACAGGGTCTTGAGCAGTTCTTC. Amino acid sequence: CSVCLQGLEQFF.

Notes on this clone: Other DNA sequences in this specimen translate into the identical CDR3. The chain employs TRBV27 and TRBJ1-5, with D hard to call. Looked up from germline, CDR1 is MNHEY and CDR2 is SMNVEV (reference sequence). V lost 2 bases, J lost 6 bases, and 8 bases lay in between. There are 13 residues in the CDR3. CDR3: CASSLAGGQPQHF. As DNA, the CDR3 is TGTGCCAGCAGTTTAGCGGGAGGTCAGCCCCAGCATTTT.

The rearrangement links TRBV5-1 to TRBJ2-7, with 10 bases lining up with TRBD1. The CDR3 has 15 amino acids. Germline V gives CDR1 SGHRS, CDR2 YFSETQ. After removal of 1 base from V and 5 bases from J, the junction contained 6 bases not matched to a gene. This chain's CDR3 is CASSLLGQGQNEQYF. The CDR3 DNA reads TGCGCCAGCAGCTTGTTGGGACAGGGGCAGAACGAGCAGTACTTC.

This clone was detected only a few times. The chain has TRBV5-5 and TRBJ2-3; 8 nucleotides line up with TRBD2. Trimming cost V 3 bases and J 2 bases; bases outside gene matches: 11. Germline V gene sequence: CDR1 SGHKS, CDR2 YYEKEE (reference sequence). The CDR3 covers 17 residues. The CDR3 region has the DNA TGTGCCAGCAGCTCGACGGGGGCGGGGGGCCTCACAGATACGCAGTATTTT. Protein product: CASSSTGAGGLTDTQYF.

The CDR3 sequence is CASSVGGNTEAFF. The CDR3 DNA is TGTGCCTCATCGGTTGGGGGGAACACTGAAGCTTTCTTT. This chain uses TRBV30 with TRBJ1-1; TRBD1 might be the D (5 bases). The CDR3 sequence is 13 residues long. CDR1 and CDR2 from the germline V gene are GTSNPN and SVGIG (reference sequence). V was pared by 7 bases and J by 1 base, with 13 bases between.